Listed here are 11 T cell receptor beta chains from one sample, sequenced in a study of response to subunit inactivated influenza vaccine. TCRdb re-called the RT-PCR reads through MiXCR, storing one row per CDR3 protein. The sample has approximately 680,000 distinct CDR3 sequences, roughly 14% seen once. Sequencing was performed on PBMCs from blood, taken 12 days after vaccination. Receptors originate from a middle-aged man who received an inactivated influenza vaccine.

V and J are TRBV18 and TRBJ2-2, with D perhaps TRBD2 (5 bases). The V end lost 4 bases, the J end lost 7 bases, and 22 bases lay between the germline ends. This CDR3 spans 17 amino acids. The germline CDR1 and CDR2 sequences are KGHSH and LQKENI. The CDR3 sequence: CASSRGQRSHEGGELFF. The CDR3 DNA follows: TGTGCCAGCTCACGCGGTCAGAGATCACATGAGGGCGGGGAGCTGTTTTTT.

The chain recombines TRBV7-2 with TRBJ2-7; 13 nucleotides agree with TRBD2. This CDR3 has 14 residues. The V gene end was trimmed by 5 bases and the J gene end by 6 bases; junction bases not matched to a gene: 4. Germline-derived CDR1 and CDR2 are SGHTA and FQGNSA. CDR3 sequence: CASSPRLAGGEQYF. The CDR3 bases are TGTGCCAGCAGCCCCCGACTAGCGGGAGGCGAGCAGTACTTC.

There are a few counts of this clonotype. The chain uses TRBV4-3 and TRBJ1-3; 9 bases are a match to TRBD1. With 0 bases clipped from V and 0 bases from J, the junction kept 6 bases outside the gene matches. The CDR3 is 18 amino acids. Germline loops: CDR1 LGHNA, CDR2 YSLEER. The CDR3 here is CASSQEGQGMYSGNTIYF. The CDR3, as DNA: TGCGCCAGCAGCCAAGAAGGACAGGGGATGTACTCTGGAAACACCATATATTTT.

The chain uses TRBV28 and TRBJ2-1; D is possibly TRBD2 (6 bases). The germline CDR1 and CDR2 sequences are MDHEN and SYDVKM. Trimming removed 2 bases from V and 7 bases from J, with 12 bases in between. CDR3 size: 14 residues. As DNA, the CDR3 is TGTGCCAGCAGTTTACTCGGGGGAGTGAATGAGCAGTTCTTC. Translated: CASSLLGGVNEQFF. Full variable domain (rest looked up from reference TRBV28 and TRBJ2-1): DVKVTQSSRYLVKRTGEKVFLECVQDMDHENMFWYRQDPGLGLRLIYFSYDVKMKEKGDIPEGYSVSREKKERFSLILESASTNQTSMYLCASSLLGGVNEQFFGPGTRLTVL.

The chain uses TRBV13 and TRBJ1-1, with D possibly being TRBD1 (5 bases). Germline V gene data show CDR1 as PRHDT and CDR2 as FYEKMQ (reference sequence). This CDR3 contains 12 residues. V dropped 1 base and J dropped 8 bases, with 8 bases sitting between them. The CDR3 nucleotides read TGTGCCAGCAGCTTAGAACGGGGGGAAGCTTTCTTT. The encoded protein is CASSLERGEAFF.

J is TRBJ1-5 and V is TRBV7-2; D is uncertain. V was trimmed by 5 bases and J by 3 bases, leaving 17 bases between them. This CDR3 has 16 amino acids. Germline values: CDR1 SGHTA, CDR2 FQGNSA. CDR3 nucleotides: TGTGCCAGCAGCCGAGATTCCGGCCTGCACAATCAGCCCCAGCATTTT. Amino acids: CASSRDSGLHNQPQHF.

This clonotype was detected only a few times. V usage is TRBV6-5 and J usage is TRBJ2-1; D may be TRBD2 (5 bases). There are 16 residues in the CDR3. Trimming stripped 3 bases from V and 5 bases from J, with 17 bases between. CDR1 and CDR2 from the germline V gene are MNHEY and SVGAGI. As DNA, the CDR3 is TGTGCCAGCAGTTATATGAGCGGAGACCATGACAATGAGCAGTTCTTC. The encoded protein is CASSYMSGDHDNEQFF.

CDR3 bases: TGTGCCAGCAGCGGGGGACAGGGGTATCCCCAAGAGACCCAGTACTTC. Translation gives CASSGGQGYPQETQYF. This chain joins TRBV5-4 and TRBJ2-5; 10 nucleotides match TRBD1. Germline V gene lookup returns CDR1 SGHNT and CDR2 YYREEE (reference sequence). The CDR3 runs 16 residues. Losses at the gene ends were 4 bases for V and 1 base for J; bases not matched to a gene: 7.

Ten or more counts support this clonotype. V and J are TRBV20-1 and TRBJ2-7; tentatively, D is TRBD1 (5 bases). V was clipped by 6 bases and J by 4 bases, with 13 bases between them. Germline CDR1 reads DFQATT; CDR2 reads SNEGSKA (reference sequence). CDR3 length equals 12 residues. CDR3 amino acids: CSADGQGYEQYF. The DNA for the CDR3 is TGCAGTGCGGACGGACAAGGGTACGAGCAGTACTTC.

V gene TRBV6-2 or TRBV6-3 combines with J gene TRBJ2-5; D not certain. Germline loops: CDR1 MNHEY, CDR2 SVGEGT. The CDR3 sequence is 13 residues long. V was trimmed by 7 bases and J by 1 base, leaving 10 bases between them. The CDR3 here is CASMGMPQETQYF. CDR3 DNA: TGTGCCAGCATGGGCATGCCCCAAGAGACCCAGTACTTC.

This clonotype was seen at least ten times. The chain employs TRBV5-5 and TRBJ2-2; maybe TRBD1 (7 bases). CDR1 and CDR2 (germline): SGHKS, YYEKEE (reference sequence). The CDR3 consists of 16 residues. Trimming pared 0 bases from V and 6 bases from J, leaving 15 bases between. CDR3: CASSLAGGQFSGELFF. The CDR3 DNA follows: TGTGCCAGCAGCTTGGCCGGGGGACAGTTCTCCGGGGAGCTGTTTTTT.